This entry lists 25 T cell receptor beta chains sequenced from one sample in a study of CD8+ T cells in alopecia areata. Treatment indicated: oral pan-JAK inhibitor, 5-10 mg twice daily. Sequencing templates came from extracted RNA that was reverse transcribed into cDNA. TCRdb's table, derived via immunoSEQ multiplex PCR, lists solely in-frame clones and lacks some. Of over 150,000 clones listed, 53% are singletons. Source: CD8+ T cells sorted from blood, taken at week 24, from a patient treated with tofacitinib. These TCRs come from a human donor with alopecia areata.

The chain recombines TRBV29-1 with TRBJ1-2; perhaps TRBD1 as D (6 bases). Germline V lookup: CDR1 SQVTM, CDR2 ANQGSEA. CDR3 length: 13 amino acids. The V and J ends lost 7 bases and 7 bases respectively, with 19 bases between them. The CDR3 sequence is CSALEGGDRGYTF. The CDR3 DNA reads as TGCAGCGCCCTGGAGGGGGGGGACCGTGGCTACACCTTC.

V gene TRBV7-9 combines with J gene TRBJ2-7; TRBD1 might be the D (5 bases). The V end was cut by 4 bases, the J end by 2 bases, with 18 bases between. CDR3 size: 16 residues. Per germline, CDR1 SEHNR and CDR2 FQNEAQ (reference sequence). CDR3 DNA sequence: TGTGCCAGCAGCTCGATTGGGGCAGAAACCCCCTACGAGCAGTACTTC. This gives the protein CASSSIGAETPYEQYF.

The chain couples TRBV7-8 to TRBJ2-1; D perhaps matches TRBD1 (6 bases). Trimming removed 1 base at V and 5 bases at J, with 12 bases between. CDR1 is SGHVS and CDR2 is FQNEAQ in the germline V gene. The CDR3 has 15 residues. CDR3 loop: CASSLVGGRNNEQFF. CDR3 DNA sequence: TGTGCCAGCAGCTTAGTTGGGGGCCGAAACAATGAGCAGTTCTTC.

In its sample, this clone was seen a few times. The chain is built from TRBV19 and TRBJ1-5; D is unclear. Deletions cut 3 bases from V and 3 bases from J, with 9 bases between. Germline CDR1 and CDR2: LNHDA and SQIVND (reference sequence). The CDR3 loop spans 14 amino acids. For the CDR3, the DNA is TGTGCCAGTAGTATTCCAGAGTACAATCAGCCCCAGCATTTT. Translating gives CASSIPEYNQPQHF. Drawing the rest from reference TRBV19 and TRBJ1-5, the complete variable domain is DGGITQSPKYLFRKEGQNVTLSCEQNLNHDAMYWYRQDPGQGLRLIYYSQIVNDFQKGDIAEGYSVSREKKESFPLTVTSAQKNPTAFYLCASSIPEYNQPQHFGDGTRLSIL.

V and J are TRBV7-6 and TRBJ1-2; D not resolved. Germline values: CDR1 SGHVS, CDR2 FNYEAQ. V dropped 5 bases and J dropped 0 bases, with 13 bases sitting between them. This CDR3 spans 15 amino acids. This CDR3 reads CASSPESYPNYGYTF. CDR3 DNA sequence: TGTGCCAGCAGCCCGGAGTCCTATCCTAACTATGGCTACACCTTC.

This clone was seen a handful of times. The genes are TRBV27 and TRBJ1-4; D might be TRBD1 (6 bases). Germline CDR1 and CDR2: MNHEY and SMNVEV (reference sequence). V lost 0 bases to trimming and J lost 9 bases, with 20 bases between them. The CDR3 totals 17 residues. CDR3 in amino acids: CASSLSQGRDTSQKLFF. CDR3 DNA: TGTGCCAGCAGTTTATCGCAAGGGCGGGACACTTCTCAAAAACTGTTTTTT.

This clone was detected only a few times. This chain joins TRBV9 and TRBJ2-7; no firm D call. Germline V gene lookup returns CDR1 SGDLS and CDR2 YYNGEE. Trimming pared 0 bases from V and 3 bases from J, leaving 1 base between. CDR3 length: 11 residues. CDR3 sequence (DNA): TGTGCCAGCAGCGTAGTCTACGAGCAGTACTTC. This sequence encodes CASSVVYEQYF. The full variable domain, its missing parts supplied by reference TRBV9 and TRBJ2-7, is DSGVTQTPKHLITATGQRVTLRCSPRSGDLSVYWYQQSLDQGLQFLIQYYNGEERAKGNILERFSAQQFPDLHSELNLSSLELGDSALYFCASSVVYEQYFGPGTRLTVT.

This clone has only one observation. The rearrangement links TRBV12-5 to TRBJ1-5; D perhaps matches TRBD1 (5 bases). Trimming took off 7 bases at V and 9 bases at J, with 16 bases between the two ends. Germline values: CDR1 LGHNT, CDR2 FRNRAP. This CDR3 has 13 amino acids. The CDR3 sequence is CASAEGPGRPQHF. DNA of the CDR3: TGTGCTAGTGCCGAAGGACCGGGGCGGCCCCAGCATTTT.

V usage is TRBV7-9 and J usage is TRBJ1-1; D gene unclear. Germline assignment: CDR1 SEHNR and CDR2 FQNEAQ (reference sequence). Trimming took off 5 bases at V and 5 bases at J, with 9 bases between the two ends. This CDR3 comprises 12 residues. The CDR3 is CASSPSETEAFF. The CDR3 DNA follows: TGTGCCAGCAGCCCTTCGGAAACTGAAGCTTTCTTT.

This chain links TRBV19 with TRBJ2-1; 10 positions match TRBD1. Germline lookup yields CDR1 LNHDA and CDR2 SQIVND (reference sequence). The CDR3 sequence is 15 residues long. The ends lost 3 bases at V and 8 bases at J; junction bases unmatched: 7. DNA of the CDR3: TGTGCCAGTAGTATGACAGGGGGCACTTTTGATGAGCAGTTCTTC. Protein sequence: CASSMTGGTFDEQFF. Together with reference TRBV19 and TRBJ2-1, the CDR3 gives the full variable domain: DGGITQSPKYLFRKEGQNVTLSCEQNLNHDAMYWYRQDPGQGLRLIYYSQIVNDFQKGDIAEGYSVSREKKESFPLTVTSAQKNPTAFYLCASSMTGGTFDEQFFGPGTRLTVL.

The chain recombines TRBV15 with TRBJ1-5; 11 bases map to TRBD1. The germline V gene encodes CDR1 LNHNV and CDR2 YYDKDF (reference sequence). After removal of 0 bases from V and 8 bases from J, the junction contained 6 bases not matched to a gene. The CDR3 contains 16 residues. The DNA of the CDR3 is TGTGCCACCAGCAGAGACTGGACAGGGGGCTTAGAGCCCCAGCATTTT. Its protein product is CATSRDWTGGLEPQHF.

This clone was counted only a few times. The V call is TRBV2, the J call TRBJ2-1; D call uncertain. The CDR3 totals 14 residues. Trimming removed 5 bases from V and 5 bases from J, with 13 bases in between. CDR1 SNHLY and CDR2 FYNNEI come from the germline V gene. CDR3 in DNA: TGTGCCAGCAGTCCAGGAAGGTCTAACAATGAGCAGTTCTTC. Translation gives CASSPGRSNNEQFF.

About this clone itself: The sample contains more than one DNA sequence encoding this CDR3. The chain recombines TRBV9 with TRBJ2-7, with unresolved D. The CDR3 loop spans 13 amino acids. Trimming stripped 0 bases from V and 3 bases from J, with 7 bases between. Germline CDR1 is SGDLS and CDR2 is YYNGEE. CDR3 DNA: TGTGCCAGCAGCGTAGGTCTTGGCTACGAGCAGTACTTC. It translates to CASSVGLGYEQYF.

This clone was seen only a few times. The V and J genes are TRBV29-1 and TRBJ1-2; D perhaps matches TRBD1 (6 bases). The CDR3 totals 12 residues. Germline CDR1 and CDR2: SQVTM and ANQGSEA. V was shortened by 7 bases and J by 7 bases, with 16 bases between the two germline ends. CDR3 DNA: TGCAGCGCCGCCGACGGGACAAGTGGCTACACCTTC. It encodes CSAADGTSGYTF.

The chain joins TRBV29-1 to TRBJ2-5, with D possibly called TRBD1 or TRBD2 (5 bases each). Trimming cost V 6 bases and J 7 bases, with 15 bases left between them. The germline gives CDR1 SQVTM, CDR2 ANQGSEA. The CDR3 covers 12 residues. CDR3 nucleotides: TGCAGCGTGGCCGGGGCCCTGGGGACCCAGTACTTC. It translates to CSVAGALGTQYF.

This clone was observed a few times. The J gene is TRBJ2-1, the V gene TRBV4-2, with D perhaps matching TRBD2 (5 bases). This CDR3 comprises 15 residues. Germline V gene lookup returns CDR1 LGHNA and CDR2 YNFKEQ. V lost 2 bases to trimming and J lost 3 bases, with 11 bases between them. The DNA of the CDR3 is TGTGCCAGCAGCCAACCCGAAGGAGGCTACAATGAGCAGTTCTTC. Its protein is CASSQPEGGYNEQFF.

This clone was picked up one time. The rearrangement uses TRBV11-3 and TRBJ1-2; 9 bases are a match to TRBD1. CDR1 and CDR2 from the germline V gene are SGHNT and YENEEA. CDR3 size: 14 residues. V lost 4 bases, J lost 3 bases, and 3 bases stayed unmatched. CDR3 DNA: TGTGCCAGCAGCTCTAGGACAGGGGACTATGGCTACACCTTC. Protein product: CASSSRTGDYGYTF.

The chain joins TRBV7-9 to TRBJ2-3, with D unclear. The V end lost 6 bases, the J end lost 4 bases, and 5 bases lay between the germline ends. In germline, CDR1 is SEHNR, CDR2 FQNEAQ (reference sequence). This CDR3 is 11 amino acids long. This CDR3 reads CASRGADTQYF. CDR3 nucleotides: TGTGCCAGCAGGGGTGCAGATACGCAGTATTTT.

The genes are TRBV29-1 and TRBJ2-3; no clear D gene. Trimming shortened V by 4 bases and J by 3 bases, and 2 bases separated the two germline ends. Looked up from germline, CDR1 is SQVTM and CDR2 is ANQGSEA. This CDR3 spans 10 amino acids. CDR3 DNA: TGCAGCGTTGCGACAGATACGCAGTATTTT. Its translation is CSVATDTQYF.

This clone was seen a handful of times. This chain links TRBV21-1 with TRBJ2-3; the listed D gene, TRBD1, was not tested against the DNA. TRBV21-1 represents a pseudogene. The CDR3 length is 14 residues. The CDR3: CASSQDRGGDTQYF. CDR3 in DNA: TGTGCCAGCAGCCAGGACAGGGGAGGAGATACGCAGTATTTT.

The gene calls are TRBV11-3 and TRBJ1-2; the D is unclear. The CDR3 has 13 residues. The V gene lost 3 bases and the J gene lost 6 bases, with 11 bases spanning the gap. Germline V gene sequence: CDR1 SGHNT, CDR2 YENEEA. CDR3 sequence: CASSLRVADGYTF. CDR3 bases: TGTGCCAGCAGCTTGAGGGTTGCAGATGGCTACACCTTC.

The rearrangement links TRBV9 to TRBJ1-2; 9 bases line up with TRBD1. The CDR3 spans 16 residues. With V trimmed by 3 bases and J by 2 bases, 8 bases remained unmatched. CDR1 and CDR2 from the germline V gene are SGDLS and YYNGEE. In DNA form, the CDR3 reads TGTGCCAGCAGCGCAAGGACAGGGGTTGACAACTATGGCTACACCTTC. Translating gives CASSARTGVDNYGYTF.

CDR3 region: CASSWGGQNEQYF. The CDR3 nucleotides are TGTGCCAGCAGCTGGGGGGGCCAGAACGAGCAGTACTTC. The chain uses TRBV6-5 and TRBJ2-7, with a tentative D call TRBD2 (7 bases). Germline V CDR1 and CDR2: MNHEY, SVGAGI. This CDR3 is 13 amino acids long. V was trimmed by 6 bases and J by 5 bases, leaving 14 bases between them.

The chain uses TRBV7-8 and TRBJ2-5; D might be TRBD1 or TRBD2, each matching 6 bases. In germline, CDR1 is SGHVS, CDR2 FQNEAQ. The CDR3 consists of 15 residues. Between the trimmed V and J ends, which lost 1 base and 1 base, there was a span of 10 bases. CDR3 loop: CASSLVGGFQETQYF. DNA for the CDR3: TGTGCCAGCAGCTTAGTAGGGGGGTTCCAAGAGACCCAGTACTTC.

A single count supports this clone. The chain has TRBV13 and TRBJ2-7; a possible D gene is TRBD1 (6 bases). The germline V and J ends were trimmed by 4 bases and 2 bases, with 12 bases remaining between them. The CDR3 runs 14 residues. CDR1 and CDR2 (germline): PRHDT, FYEKMQ (reference sequence). This chain's CDR3 is CASSSSEGAYEQYF. For the CDR3, the DNA is TGTGCCAGCAGCTCTTCCGAGGGGGCCTACGAGCAGTACTTC.